This is a list of T cell receptor beta chains from one sample in a study of CD8 T cells in acute hepatitis C reinfection. The repertoire was sequenced with immunoSEQ multiplex PCR; TCRdb's copy has only in-frame clones and lacks some. This sample has tens of thousands of clones; 85% to 90% occur once, and the top ten carry roughly 0.46%. The source material was naive CD8+ T cells from PBMCs. The receptor set was obtained from a young man with chronic hepatitis C. CDR3s include the opening cysteine and the closing phenylalanine or tryptophan. Each record gives: CDR3 length, J gene, D gene, V gene, CDR3 protein, CDR3 DNA. A D gene is named only where the DNA matches it firmly.

15 TRBJ2-5 TRBD2 TRBV9 CASSVSGNYQETQYF TGTGCCAGCAGCGTCAGCGGGAATTACCAAGAGACCCAGTACTTC
14 TRBJ2-7 TRBD1 TRBV27 CASSPTTGGYEQYF TGTGCCAGCAGTCCCACTACAGGGGGCTACGAGCAGTACTTC
13 TRBJ1-1 TRBD1 TRBV18 CASSPQGTVEAFF TGTGCCAGCTCACCACAGGGGACAGTAGAAGCTTTCTTT
15 TRBJ2-3 TRBD2 TRBV2 CASSEASGSTDTQYF TGTGCCAGCAGTGAGGCTAGCGGTAGCACAGATACGCAGTATTTT
13 TRBJ2-7 - TRBV29-1 CSVVGQGGYEQYF TGCAGCGTTGTGGGGCAGGGTGGTTACGAGCAGTACTTC
13 TRBJ2-7 - TRBV5-1 CASSLASDYEQYF TGCGCCAGCAGCTTGGCGTCAGACTACGAGCAGTACTTC
14 TRBJ1-1 - TRBV19 CASTGRGQNTEAFF TGTGCCAGTACCGGGCGCGGGCAGAACACTGAAGCTTTCTTT
13 TRBJ1-1 - TRBV6-5 CASSHMGDTEAFF TGTGCCAGCAGCCACATGGGGGACACTGAAGCTTTCTTT
14 TRBJ2-5 TRBD1 TRBV10-1 CASSEKTGVETQYF TGCGCCAGCAGTGAAAAGACAGGGGTAGAGACCCAGTACTTC
15 TRBJ2-7 TRBD2 TRBV27 CASRLSSGGAYEQYF TGTGCCAGCAGATTATCGAGCGGGGGGGCCTACGAGCAGTACTTC
15 TRBJ1-5 TRBD1 TRBV2 CASRGGTGINQPQHF TGTGCCAGCAGGGGAGGGACAGGTATCAATCAGCCCCAGCATTTT
15 TRBJ2-5 - TRBV7-6 CASSPDRSPEETRYF TGTGCCAGCAGCCCAGACAGGTCCCCTGAGGAGACCCGGTACTTC
15 TRBJ1-1 - TRBV7-8 CASSLAGIMNTEAFF TGTGCCAGCAGCTTAGCGGGGATTATGAACACTGAAGCTTTCTTT
16 TRBJ2-5 - TRBV15 CATSRVGTPHQETQYF TGTGCCACCAGCAGAGTTGGGACTCCCCATCAAGAGACCCAGTACTTC
14 TRBJ2-2 TRBD2 TRBV13 CAGGSGGTAGELFF TGTGCCGGAGGTAGCGGGGGGACCGCCGGGGAGCTGTTTTTT